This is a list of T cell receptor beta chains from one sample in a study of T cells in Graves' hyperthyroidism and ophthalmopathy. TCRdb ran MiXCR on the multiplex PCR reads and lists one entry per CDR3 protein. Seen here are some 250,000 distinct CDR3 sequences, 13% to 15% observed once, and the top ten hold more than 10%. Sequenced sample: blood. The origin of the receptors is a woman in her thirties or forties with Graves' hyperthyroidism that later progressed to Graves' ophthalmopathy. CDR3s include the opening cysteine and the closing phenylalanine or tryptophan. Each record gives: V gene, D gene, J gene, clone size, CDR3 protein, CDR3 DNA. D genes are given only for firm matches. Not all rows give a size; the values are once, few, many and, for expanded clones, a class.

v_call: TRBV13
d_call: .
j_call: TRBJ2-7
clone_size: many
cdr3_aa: CASSSRRGTYEQYF
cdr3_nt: TGTGCCAGCAGCTCCCGACGTGGGACCTACGAGCAGTACTTC

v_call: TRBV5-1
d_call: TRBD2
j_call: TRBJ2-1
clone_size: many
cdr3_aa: CASSWTSGTYNEQFF
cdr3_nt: TGCGCCAGCAGCTGGACTAGCGGGACTTACAATGAGCAGTTCTTC

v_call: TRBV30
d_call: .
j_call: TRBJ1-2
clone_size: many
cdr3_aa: CAWRSQGSYGYTF
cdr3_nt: TGTGCCTGGAGGAGCCAGGGGTCCTATGGCTACACCTTC

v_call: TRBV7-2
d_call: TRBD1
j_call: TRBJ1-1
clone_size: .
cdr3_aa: CASSLGRGRVGTEAFF
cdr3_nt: TGTGCCAGCAGCTTAGGGAGGGGGCGCGTCGGCACTGAAGCTTTCTTT

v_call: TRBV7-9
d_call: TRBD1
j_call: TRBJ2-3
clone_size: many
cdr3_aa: CASSGGHDADTQYF
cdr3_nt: TGTGCCAGCTCAGGGGGACATGACGCAGATACGCAGTATTTT

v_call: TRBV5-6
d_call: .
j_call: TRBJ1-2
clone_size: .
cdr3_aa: CASSLADDSYYGYTF
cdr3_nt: TGTGCCAGCAGCTTGGCCGACGACAGCTACTATGGCTACACCTTC

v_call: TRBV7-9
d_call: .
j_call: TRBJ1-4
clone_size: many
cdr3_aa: CASSLVRGGDEKLFF
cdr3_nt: TGTGCCAGCAGCTTAGTCAGGGGAGGCGATGAAAAACTGTTTTTT

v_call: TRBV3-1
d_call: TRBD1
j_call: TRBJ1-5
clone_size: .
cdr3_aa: CASNQDRGTGAQHF
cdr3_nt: TGTGCCAGCAACCAAGATAGGGGGACAGGGGCCCAGCATTTT

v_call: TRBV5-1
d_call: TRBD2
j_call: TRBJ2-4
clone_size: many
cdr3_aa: CASSLTSGVGYYIQYF
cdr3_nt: TGCGCCAGCAGCTTGACTAGCGGGGTCGGTTACTACATTCAGTACTTC

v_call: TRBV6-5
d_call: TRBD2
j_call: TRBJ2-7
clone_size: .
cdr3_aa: CASSYVLAGEYEQYF
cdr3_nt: TGTGCCAGCAGTTACGTACTAGCGGGAGAGTACGAGCAGTACTTC

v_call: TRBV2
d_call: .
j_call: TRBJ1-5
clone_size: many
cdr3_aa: CASSDSRVRNQPQHF
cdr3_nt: TGTGCCAGCAGTGATTCCAGGGTGAGGAATCAGCCCCAGCATTTT

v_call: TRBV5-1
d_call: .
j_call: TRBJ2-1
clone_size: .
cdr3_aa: CASSLEWGAYNEQFF
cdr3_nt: TGCGCCAGCAGCTTGGAGTGGGGAGCCTACAATGAGCAGTTCTTC

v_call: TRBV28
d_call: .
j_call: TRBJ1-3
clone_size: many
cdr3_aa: CASSYAATIYF
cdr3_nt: TGTGCCAGCAGTTATGCCGCGACCATATATTTT

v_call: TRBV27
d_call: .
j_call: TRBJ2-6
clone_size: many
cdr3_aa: CASSEAWGSTGANVLTF
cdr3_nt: TGTGCCAGCAGTGAAGCCTGGGGGTCCACTGGGGCCAACGTCCTGACTTTC

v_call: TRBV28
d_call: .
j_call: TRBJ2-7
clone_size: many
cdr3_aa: CASSPPRGSYEQYF
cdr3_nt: TGTGCCAGCAGTCCCCCGAGAGGGTCCTACGAGCAGTACTTC

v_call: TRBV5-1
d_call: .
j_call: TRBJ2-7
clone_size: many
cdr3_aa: CASSLAQDEQYF
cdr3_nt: TGCGCCAGCAGCTTGGCCCAGGACGAGCAGTACTTC

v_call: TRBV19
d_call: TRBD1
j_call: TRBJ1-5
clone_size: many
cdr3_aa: CASSADRGYSEPQHF
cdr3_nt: TGTGCCAGTAGTGCGGACAGGGGGTATTCAGAGCCCCAGCATTTT

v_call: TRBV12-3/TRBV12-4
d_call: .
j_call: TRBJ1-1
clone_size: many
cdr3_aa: CASSSQGGDTEAFF
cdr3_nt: TGTGCCAGCAGTTCGCAGGGTGGGGACACTGAAGCTTTCTTT

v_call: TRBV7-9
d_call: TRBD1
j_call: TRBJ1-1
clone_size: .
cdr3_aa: CASSLGTGATDTEAFF
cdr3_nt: TGTGCCAGCAGCTTAGGGACAGGGGCGACGGACACTGAAGCTTTCTTT

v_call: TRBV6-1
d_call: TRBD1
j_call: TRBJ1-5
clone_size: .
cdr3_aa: CASGGQVVFQPQHF
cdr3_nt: TGTGCCAGCGGTGGACAGGTAGTATTTCAGCCCCAGCATTTT

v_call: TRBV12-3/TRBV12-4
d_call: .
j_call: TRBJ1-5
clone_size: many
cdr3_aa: CASSLEGTGPQHF
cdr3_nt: TGTGCCAGCAGTTTAGAGGGGACGGGGCCCCAGCATTTT

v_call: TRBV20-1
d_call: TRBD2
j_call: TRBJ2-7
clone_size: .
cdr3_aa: CSARDSRASGGYEQYF
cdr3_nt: TGCAGTGCTAGAGATTCCCGGGCGAGCGGGGGTTACGAGCAGTACTTC

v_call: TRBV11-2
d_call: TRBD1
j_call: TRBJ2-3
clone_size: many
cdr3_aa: CASSLVPGTAGTDTQYF
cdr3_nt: TGTGCCAGCAGCTTAGTACCGGGGACAGCCGGCACAGATACGCAGTATTTT

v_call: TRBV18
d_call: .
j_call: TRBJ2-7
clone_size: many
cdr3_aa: CASSPPGGQVYEQYF
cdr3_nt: TGTGCCAGCTCACCACCGGGGGGGCAGGTTTACGAGCAGTACTTC

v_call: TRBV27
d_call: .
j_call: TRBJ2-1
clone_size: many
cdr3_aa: CASSSVRSSYNEQFF
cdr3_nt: TGTGCCAGCAGTTCTGTCCGTAGCTCCTACAATGAGCAGTTCTTC

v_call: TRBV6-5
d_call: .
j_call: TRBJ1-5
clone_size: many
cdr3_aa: CASSYSGAGVQPQHF
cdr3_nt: TGTGCCAGCAGCTACTCGGGGGCAGGGGTCCAGCCCCAGCATTTT

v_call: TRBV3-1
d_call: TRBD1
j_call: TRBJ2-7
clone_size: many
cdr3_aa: CASSQAGQYYEQYF
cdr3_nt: TGTGCCAGCAGCCAAGCGGGACAGTACTACGAGCAGTACTTC

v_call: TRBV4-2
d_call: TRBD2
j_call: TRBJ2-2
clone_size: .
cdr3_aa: CASSQDQGAGVLSGELFF
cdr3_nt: TGTGCCAGCAGCCAAGATCAAGGAGCGGGAGTGTTGTCCGGGGAGCTGTTTTTT

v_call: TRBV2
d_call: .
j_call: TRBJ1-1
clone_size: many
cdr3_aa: CATLRGGTEAFF
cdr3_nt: TGTGCCACCCTAAGAGGGGGCACTGAAGCTTTCTTT

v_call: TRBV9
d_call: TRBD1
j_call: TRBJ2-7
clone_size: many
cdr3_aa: CASSVAGTGNYEQYF
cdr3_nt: TGTGCCAGCAGCGTAGCGGGGACAGGGAACTACGAGCAGTACTTC

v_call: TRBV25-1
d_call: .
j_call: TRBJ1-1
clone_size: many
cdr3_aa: CASSLTNGWRAEAFF
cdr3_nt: TGTGCCAGCAGTTTAACGAACGGATGGAGGGCTGAAGCTTTCTTT

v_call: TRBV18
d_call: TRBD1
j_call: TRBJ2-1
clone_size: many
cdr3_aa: CASSLPGQGNEQFF
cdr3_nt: TGTGCCAGCTCACTACCGGGACAGGGGAATGAGCAGTTCTTC

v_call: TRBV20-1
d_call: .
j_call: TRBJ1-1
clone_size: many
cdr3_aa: CSASRGFTAFF
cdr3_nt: TGCAGTGCTTCAAGAGGATTCACAGCTTTCTTT

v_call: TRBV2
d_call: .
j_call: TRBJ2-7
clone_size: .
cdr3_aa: CASRPSVGTEYEQYF
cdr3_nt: TGTGCCAGCAGACCATCCGTTGGGACCGAATACGAGCAGTACTTC

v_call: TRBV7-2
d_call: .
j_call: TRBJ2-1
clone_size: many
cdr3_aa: CASSNRLASRYNEQFF
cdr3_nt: TGTGCCAGCAGCAACCGCCTAGCGTCTCGCTACAATGAGCAGTTCTTC

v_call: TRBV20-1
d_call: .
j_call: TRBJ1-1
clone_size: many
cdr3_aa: CSARRGGALDTEAFF
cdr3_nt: TGCAGTGCTAGACGGGGGGGCGCATTGGACACTGAAGCTTTCTTT

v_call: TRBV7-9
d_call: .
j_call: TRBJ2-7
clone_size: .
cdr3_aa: CASSGRWGNYEQYF
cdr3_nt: TGTGCCAGCAGTGGACGGTGGGGGAACTACGAGCAGTACTTC

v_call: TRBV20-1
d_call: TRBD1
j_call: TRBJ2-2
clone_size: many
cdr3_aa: CSARGWGQSRTGELFF
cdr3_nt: TGCAGTGCTCGCGGCTGGGGACAGAGTCGGACCGGGGAGCTGTTTTTT

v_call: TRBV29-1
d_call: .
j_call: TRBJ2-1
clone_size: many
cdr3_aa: CSVVPVGEQFF
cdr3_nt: TGCAGCGTCGTCCCCGTCGGTGAGCAGTTCTTC

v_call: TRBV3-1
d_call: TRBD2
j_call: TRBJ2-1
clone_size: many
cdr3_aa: CASSQNSGRALLNNEQFF
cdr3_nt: TGTGCCAGCAGCCAAAATAGCGGGAGGGCCCTACTTAACAATGAGCAGTTCTTC

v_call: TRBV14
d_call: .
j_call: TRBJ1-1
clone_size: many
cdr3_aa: CATSTGSSNTEAFF
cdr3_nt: TGTGCCACTTCTACCGGGTCCTCGAACACTGAAGCTTTCTTT

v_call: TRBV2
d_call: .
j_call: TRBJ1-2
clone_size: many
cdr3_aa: CASRPAGPGYTF
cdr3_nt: TGTGCCAGCAGGCCTGCGGGACCTGGCTACACCTTC

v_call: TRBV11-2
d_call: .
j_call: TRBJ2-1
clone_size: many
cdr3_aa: CASSLPSYNEQFF
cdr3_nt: TGTGCCAGCAGCTTACCCTCCTACAATGAGCAGTTCTTC

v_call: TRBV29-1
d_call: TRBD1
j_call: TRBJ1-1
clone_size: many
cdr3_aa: CSEIQGAYTEAFF
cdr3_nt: TGCAGCGAAATACAGGGGGCATACACTGAAGCTTTCTTT

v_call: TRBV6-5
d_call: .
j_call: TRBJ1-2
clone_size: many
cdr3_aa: CASSFSDSFYGYTF
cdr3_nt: TGTGCCAGCAGTTTCTCGGACAGCTTCTATGGCTACACCTTC

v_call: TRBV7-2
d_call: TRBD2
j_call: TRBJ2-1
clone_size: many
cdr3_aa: CAHPAPGLAPRLGQFF
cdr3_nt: TGTGCCCATCCAGCACCGGGACTAGCCCCACGTTTGGGGCAGTTCTTC

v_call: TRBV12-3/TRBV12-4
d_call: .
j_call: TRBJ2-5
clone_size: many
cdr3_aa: CASSNWDQIETQYF
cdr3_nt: TGTGCCAGCTCCAACTGGGACCAAATAGAGACCCAGTACTTC

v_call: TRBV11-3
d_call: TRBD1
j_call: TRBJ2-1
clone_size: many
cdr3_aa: CASNGDRGFYNEQFF
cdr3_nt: TGTGCCAGCAACGGGGACAGGGGTTTCTACAATGAGCAGTTCTTC

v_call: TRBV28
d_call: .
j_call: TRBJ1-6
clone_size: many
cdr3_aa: CASSTLVGGTYNSPLHF
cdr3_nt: TGTGCCAGCAGTACCCTCGTAGGCGGGACCTATAATTCACCCCTCCACTTT